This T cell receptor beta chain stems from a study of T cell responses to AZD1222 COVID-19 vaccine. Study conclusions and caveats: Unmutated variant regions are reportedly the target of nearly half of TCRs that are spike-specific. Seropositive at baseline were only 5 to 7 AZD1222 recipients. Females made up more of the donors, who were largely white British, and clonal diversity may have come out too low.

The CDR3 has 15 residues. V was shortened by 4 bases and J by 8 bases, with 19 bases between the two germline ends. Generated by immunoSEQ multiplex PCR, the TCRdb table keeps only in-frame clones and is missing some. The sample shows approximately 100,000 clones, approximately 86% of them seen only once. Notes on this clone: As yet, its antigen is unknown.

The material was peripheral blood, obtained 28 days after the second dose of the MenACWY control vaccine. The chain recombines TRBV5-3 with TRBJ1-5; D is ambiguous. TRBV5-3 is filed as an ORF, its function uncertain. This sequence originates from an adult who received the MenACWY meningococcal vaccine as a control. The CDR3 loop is CARSPLSWVREPQHF. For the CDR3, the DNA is TGTGCCAGAAGCCCGTTGTCGTGGGTACGGGAGCCCCAGCATTTT.